These T cell receptor beta chains were read from a single sample in a study of OX40 agonist ivuxolimab in advanced cancers. The data were produced by immunoSEQ multiplex PCR, yet TCRdb's version contains in-frame clones alone and is incomplete. The table shows about 31,000 clones, with 90% occurring only once. This specimen consisted of CD4+ or CD8+ T cells sorted from blood, obtained in a trial of the OX40 agonist ivuxolimab. All receptors derive from an adult with an advanced solid tumor such as melanoma, head and neck, liver or kidney cancer. The conserved cysteine and the conserved F or W are not part of the CDR3 here.

SVRAGGAYNEQF	TRBV29-1
ASSLNSEQY	TRBV7-6
ASSAQGNEQF	TRBV7-6
ASRQRGNEKLF	TRBV6-5
ASSVTGSYEQY	TRBV9
ASSLQVTEQY	TRBV7-9
ASSQPGYGYT	TRBV4-1
ASTQGRLGTDTQY	TRBV5-6
ASSQEGGYSGNTIY	TRBV4-1
ASSLRLVGTGELF	TRBV28
ASSLANYNEQF	TRBV7-8
ASIVRWGRGANVLT	TRBV7-9
ASMGQGAGDSYEQY	TRBV4-2
ASISTMEAGGRQAETQY	TRBV2
ASSAPSGGASGELF	TRBV9
ASSSGLAADEQY	TRBV28
ASSTRQGNEQF	TRBV19
ASSLSQDKPYEQY	TRBV27
ATSSSTDRLIYGYT	TRBV15
ASRPTGSSYEQY	TRBV6-1
ASSATTGTGIYGYT	TRBV28
ASSPLAGGDTQY	TRBV11-2
ASSALLNRDLDTDTQY	TRBV9
ASSPRGSGANVLT	TRBV27
ASSSALNTEAF	TRBV11-2
ASSQPGQGNNEQF	TRBV14
ASSIGITDTQY	TRBV19
ATSRDLRATSGRGETQY	TRBV15
SATPGTENTEAF	TRBV29-1
ASSVGGSAGELF	TRBV9
AWIADTTYNEQF	TRBV30
ASSYRDTYEQY	TRBV27
ATSREVPGNEQF	TRBV15
ASSLQGAATEAF	TRBV5-8
SVGGGAGGPDTQY	TRBV29-1
ASSFGPGNSPLH	TRBV5-4
ASSPNRVIRTDTQY	TRBV27
ASSQASRGSTTAEQF	TRBV4-2
ASRPQGPTTDTQY	TRBV6-5
ASRAQGYWEQY	TRBV2
SARDYGYT	TRBV20-1
ASSGMGDKLF	TRBV2
ASSQADFRSYNEQF	TRBV4-3
ATGGSSSAGGHYNEQF	TRBV15
AISEWDTQY	TRBV10-3
ASSQDPPLGSSTEAF	TRBV4-1
ASSQGPTDQLNTEAF	TRBV4-3
ASSFFSSGANVLT	TRBV5-1
ASSLGQNQPQH	TRBV6-5
ASSQDLAGGPWEQY	TRBV4-2
ASSQEVGVMGEQF	TRBV4-2
ASSTRGSDSPLH	TRBV27
ASSWTGFNQPQH	TRBV25-1
ASAWEGREINEQF	TRBV19
ATSSSGSRWGYT	TRBV15
ASSPSGTSYEQY	TRBV27
ASAPGNLGRADTQY	TRBV5-1